This TCR beta chain emerged from a study of T cells in women clearing cervical HPV infection. In the study overall: Case blood drawn at lesion detection; control blood after infection cleared.

All participants had a single incident cervical HPV16 infection, and prevalent HPV16 infections were excluded. V was clipped by 5 bases and J by 0 bases, with 8 bases between them. This CDR3 is 14 amino acids long. CDR1 SGHRS and CDR2 YFSETQ come from the germline V gene. Comments on this clone: Its specificity is unknown. The read is 3 residues too short to cover the CDR3 end, so that end is filled in from the germline J gene.

Here immunoSEQ multiplex PCR was the method, and the copy in TCRdb shows in-frame clones only, minus some. The sample totals roughly 49,000 clones. Study-level points and caveats: Unknown T-cell numbers per sample may underlie the richness differences. CIN3+ cases had significantly higher TCR richness than controls; evenness did not differ.

This sequence joins TRBV5-1 and TRBJ1-4; possible D gene TRBD1, 5 bases. The sequenced sample was blood buffy coat. The clonotype was recovered from a woman aged 18-69 years with a cervical HPV16 infection that either progressed to CIN3+ or cleared (not recorded which). CDR3 loop: CASRGGATNEKLFF. The CDR3 bases that were read are TGCGCCAGCAGGGGGGGGGCAACTAATGAAAAA.